This T cell receptor beta chain emerged from a study of blood T cells in healthy people across ages. Study-wide points: For the donors, CMV status was unknown and possibly confounded expanded clonotype changes. No conclusive comparison of naive versus antigen-experienced cells was possible with unsorted PBMCs.

V shed 5 bases and J shed 3 bases, with 17 bases lying between them. The CDR3 runs to 15 residues. In germline, CDR1 is SEHNR, CDR2 FQNEAQ (reference sequence). Note on this clonotype: Its antigen is not identified.

Then a second PCR, running roughly 6 to 12 cycles, was carried out with a sample-barcoded 5' primer and a J-beta primer mix. Every molecule of cDNA carried a tag from a template-switch adaptor with 12 random nucleotides. TCRdb re-derived calls from the 5' RACE reads in MiXCR, one entry per CDR3 protein. The data contain some 920,000 distinct CDR3 sequences, roughly 47% of them singletons. The study isolated at least 6 million PBMCs from each sample. This chain joins TRBV7-9 and TRBJ2-7; D uncertain. The source material was blood. The clonotype comes from an older woman in good health. CDR3 sequence (DNA): TGTGCCAGCAGCATAGTGGCGGCGCCGTTCTACGAGCAGTACTTC. Amino acid sequence: CASSIVAAPFYEQYF.